There are a few counts of the clone carrying this TCR beta chain. What it binds is unknown. TCR beta libraries were made by quantitative 5'-RACE with molecular barcodes. TCRdb reanalysed the 5' RACE reads using MiXCR and keeps one entry per CDR3 protein. Here the sample spans tens of thousands of distinct CDR3 sequences, approximately 30% being singletons. After removal of 1 base from V and 4 bases from J, the junction contained 2 bases not matched to a gene. CDR3 length equals 14 residues. Germline-derived CDR1 and CDR2 are SGHDT and YYEEEE. This sample is drawn from a study of CD8 T cells in ankylosing spondylitis. Study conclusions and caveats: The authors reported significant enrichment of disease-linked clones in matched ankylosing spondylitis synovial fluid.

The sample taken for sequencing was blood, either unsorted or a sorted T cell fraction (not recorded which). This TCR was recovered from a male donor with ankylosing spondylitis or in good health (not recorded which). This chain uses TRBV5-6 with TRBJ2-1, with 7 bases aligning to TRBD2. CDR3 sequence (DNA): TGTGCCAGCAGCTTGTCTAGCGGATACAATGAGCAGTTCTTC. Protein product: CASSLSSGYNEQFF.